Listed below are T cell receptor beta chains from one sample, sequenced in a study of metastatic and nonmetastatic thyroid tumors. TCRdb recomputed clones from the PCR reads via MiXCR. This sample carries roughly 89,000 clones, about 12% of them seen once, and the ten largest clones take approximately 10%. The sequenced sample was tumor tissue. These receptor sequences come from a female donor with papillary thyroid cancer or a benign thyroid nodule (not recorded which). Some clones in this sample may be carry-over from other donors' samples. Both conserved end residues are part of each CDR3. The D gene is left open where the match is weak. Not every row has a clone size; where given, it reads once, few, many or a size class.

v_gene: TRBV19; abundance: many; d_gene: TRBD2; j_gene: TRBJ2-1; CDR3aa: CASSIPLAGNSYNEQFF; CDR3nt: TGTGCCAGTAGTATACCACTAGCGGGGAACTCCTACAATGAGCAGTTCTTC
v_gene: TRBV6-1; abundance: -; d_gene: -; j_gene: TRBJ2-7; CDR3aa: CASRPGAYGAYEQYF; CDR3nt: TGTGCCAGCAGACCGGGGGCCTATGGTGCCTACGAGCAGTACTTC
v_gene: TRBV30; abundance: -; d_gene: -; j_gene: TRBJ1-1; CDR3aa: CAWSASGTVNTEAFF; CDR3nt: TGTGCCTGGAGTGCCTCCGGGACGGTGAACACTGAAGCTTTCTTT
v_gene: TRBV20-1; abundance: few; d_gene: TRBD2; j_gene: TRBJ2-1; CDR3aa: CSASRAGVSYNEQFF; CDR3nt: TGCAGTGCTTCCCGAGCGGGAGTCTCCTACAATGAGCAGTTCTTC
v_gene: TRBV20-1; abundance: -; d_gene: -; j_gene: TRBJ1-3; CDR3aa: CSARVTDPGNTIYF; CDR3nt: TGCAGTGCTAGAGTGACAGACCCTGGAAACACCATATATTTT
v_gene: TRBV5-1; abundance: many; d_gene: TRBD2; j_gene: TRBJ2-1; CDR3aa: CASSPGLAAYNEQFF; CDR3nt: TGCGCCAGCAGCCCCGGACTAGCCGCCTACAATGAGCAGTTCTTC
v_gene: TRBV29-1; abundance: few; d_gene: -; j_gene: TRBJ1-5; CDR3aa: CSVAGRLDQPQHF; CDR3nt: TGCAGCGTTGCTGGACGTCTCGATCAGCCCCAGCATTTT
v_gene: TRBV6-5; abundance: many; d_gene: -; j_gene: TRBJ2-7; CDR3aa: CASSYLGVRYEQYF; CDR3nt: TGTGCCAGCAGTTACCTCGGGGTACGATACGAGCAGTACTTC
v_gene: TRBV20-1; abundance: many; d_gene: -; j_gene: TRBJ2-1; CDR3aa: CSATPSRATNGQFF; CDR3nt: TGCAGTGCTACCCCCTCCCGAGCCACCAATGGGCAGTTCTTC
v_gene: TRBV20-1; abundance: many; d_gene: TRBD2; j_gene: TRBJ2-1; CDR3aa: CSANPGLAEQFF; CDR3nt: TGCAGTGCTAACCCGGGACTAGCTGAGCAGTTCTTC
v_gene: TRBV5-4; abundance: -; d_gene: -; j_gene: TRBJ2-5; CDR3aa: CASSPTSQAAVTQYF; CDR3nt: TGTGCCAGCAGCCCTACCTCACAGGCGGCAGTGACCCAGTACTTC
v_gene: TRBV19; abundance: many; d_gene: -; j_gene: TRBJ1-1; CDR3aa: CASSIKAMNTEAFF; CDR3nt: TGTGCCAGTAGTATTAAAGCTATGAACACTGAAGCTTTCTTT
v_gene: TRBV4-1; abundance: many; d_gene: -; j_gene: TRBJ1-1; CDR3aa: CASSLRGGGTEAFF; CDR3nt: TGCGCCAGCAGCCTGAGGGGAGGGGGCACTGAAGCTTTCTTT
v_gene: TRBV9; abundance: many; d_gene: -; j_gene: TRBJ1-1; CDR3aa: CASRGAETEAFF; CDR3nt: TGTGCCAGCAGGGGGGCGGAAACTGAAGCTTTCTTT
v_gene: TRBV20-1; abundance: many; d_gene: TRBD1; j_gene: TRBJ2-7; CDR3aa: CSARDRGRGNYEQYF; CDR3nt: TGCAGTGCTAGAGATCGGGGCAGGGGGAACTACGAGCAGTACTTC
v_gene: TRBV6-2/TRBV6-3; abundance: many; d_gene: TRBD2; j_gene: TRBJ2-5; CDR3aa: CASRSGRAWETQYF; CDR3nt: TGTGCCAGCAGGAGCGGGAGGGCGTGGGAGACCCAGTACTTC